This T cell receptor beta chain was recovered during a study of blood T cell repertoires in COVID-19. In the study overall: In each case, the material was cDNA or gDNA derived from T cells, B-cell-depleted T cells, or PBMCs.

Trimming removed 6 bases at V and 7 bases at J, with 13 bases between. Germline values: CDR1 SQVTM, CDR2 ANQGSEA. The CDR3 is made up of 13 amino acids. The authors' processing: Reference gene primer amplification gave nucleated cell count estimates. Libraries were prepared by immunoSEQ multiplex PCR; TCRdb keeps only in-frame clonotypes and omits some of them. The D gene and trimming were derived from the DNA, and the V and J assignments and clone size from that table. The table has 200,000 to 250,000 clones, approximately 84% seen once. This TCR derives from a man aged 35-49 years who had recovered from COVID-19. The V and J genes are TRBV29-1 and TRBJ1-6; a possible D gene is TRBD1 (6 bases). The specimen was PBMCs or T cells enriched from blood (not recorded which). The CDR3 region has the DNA TGCAGCGTGGCCGTCACAGGGAATTCACCCCTCCACTTT. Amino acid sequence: CSVAVTGNSPLHF.